This T cell receptor (beta chain) was identified in a study of control samples from healthy donors and cancer patients (dated by TCRdb to between 2020 and 2021). The library was produced with the immunoSEQ multiplex PCR assay. In its TCRdb copy, this immuneACCESS table keeps in-frame sequences only and misses some clones. Where compared with another copy, unresolved V genes explain less than half of these, and the others have no known cause. In this sample the table shows 350,000 to 450,000 clones, approximately 92% of which occur a single time. Together, the top ten hold 5% to 7% of the sample. V gives up 3 bases and J gives up 4 bases, and the segment between their germline ends measures 4 bases. From the cysteine up to the phenylalanine, the CDR3 has a length of 11 residues. CDR3 DNA only is kept here, 33 bases in frame from base 1. A remark on this clone: This clone's antigen is unknown. No much larger clonotype is one base removed from it; base qualities were not supplied.

The TCR originated in a man between 40 and 49 years old with head and neck cancer. The sample taken for sequencing was PBMCs. The V and J genes are TRBV12-3 or TRBV12-4 and TRBJ2-7; the D gene cannot be resolved reliably. The CDR3 in this case is CASSFDYEQYF. The sequence in DNA is TGTGCCAGCAGTTTTGATTACGAGCAGTACTTC.